This T cell receptor beta chain was recovered during a study of blood T cell repertoires in COVID-19. Repertoires were generated with immunoSEQ multiplex PCR, while TCRdb's copy carries only in-frame clones and drops some. The sample gives around 250,000 clones, less than 90% of which show up once; 1.5% to 1.7% is in the top ten. Sequencing was performed on peripheral blood. The receptor comes from a woman between 40 and 55 years old who had recovered from COVID-19.

CDR3 sequence (DNA): TGCGCCAGCAGCTTCGGAACGACTGGACAGTCAGGTTACCGGGAGCTGTTTTTT. It translates to CASSFGTTGQSGYRELFF. The chain is built from TRBV5-1 and TRBJ2-2; D is perhaps TRBD1 (6 bases). The CDR3 totals 18 residues. CDR1 and CDR2 from the germline V gene are SGHRS and YFSETQ. Deletions cut 2 bases from V and 9 bases from J, with 26 bases between.